These 27 T cell receptor beta chains originate from one sample sequenced in a study of Graves' ophthalmopathy and Graves' hyperthyroidism. For repertoire sequencing, the TCR beta CDR3 regions were amplified from RNA transcripts. Second-round multiplex PCR followed a first-round RT-PCR using HTBI primers. TCRdb re-analysed the multiplex PCR reads in MiXCR, keeping a single row per CDR3 protein. The repertoire holds 600,000 to 950,000 distinct CDR3 sequences, with around 40% as singletons. Sequencing was done on a sample of peripheral blood. The source of these receptors is an adult man with Graves' ophthalmopathy.

This clonotype occurred many times. The chain uses TRBV6-5 and TRBJ1-5, with D perhaps TRBD1 (6 bases). The CDR3 has 13 residues. CDR1 and CDR2 (germline): MNHEY, SVGAGI. V dropped 5 bases and J dropped 7 bases, with 12 bases sitting between them. CDR3 in DNA: TGTGCCAGCAGTACAGGGAAGGGACAGCCCCAGCATTTT. Translation: CASSTGKGQPQHF.

V usage is TRBV29-1 and J usage is TRBJ2-7; 10 nucleotides agree with TRBD1. V dropped 5 bases and J dropped 5; count of bases not matched to a gene: 15. The CDR3 totals 16 residues. The germline CDR1 and CDR2 sequences are SQVTM and ANQGSEA. DNA of the CDR3: TGCAGCGTTAAGTTTTCCCGCGGGGACAGGGGAAACGAGCAGTACTTC. Translated: CSVKFSRGDRGNEQYF.

This clonotype appeared a single time. A much larger clone differs by one base, so this may be a read error. Likely a read error: the CDR3 ends without its conserved phenylalanine or tryptophan. The rearrangement links TRBV10-2 to TRBJ1-2, with D unresolved. Per germline, CDR1 WSHSY and CDR2 SAAADI. Trimming pared 4 bases from V and 2 bases from J, leaving 8 bases between. CDR3 length equals 13 residues. In nucleotides, the CDR3 is TGCGCCAGCAGTGCTGCAGGAAACTATGGCTACACCCTC. Amino acid sequence: CASSAAGNYGYTL.

This sequence joins TRBV7-9 and TRBJ2-5, with 10 bases lining up with TRBD1. The CDR3 runs to 15 residues. V lost 4 bases and J lost 2; bases outside the gene matches: 4. Germline CDR1 and CDR2: SEHNR and FQNEAQ (reference sequence). CDR3 coding DNA: TGTGCCAGCAGCTCCGGGGACAGGGGACAAGAGACCCAGTACTTC. It translates to CASSSGDRGQETQYF. The variable domain in full, completed from reference TRBV7-9 and TRBJ2-5, reads DTGVSQNPRHKITKRGQNVTFRCDPISEHNRLYWYRQTLGQGPEFLTYFQNEAQLEKSRLLSDRFSAERPKGSFSTLEIQRTEQGDSAMYLCASSSGDRGQETQYFGPGTRLLVL.

This clonotype was found many times. The rearrangement uses TRBV10-3 and TRBJ1-6, with D unresolved. There are 12 residues in the CDR3. The V gene's germline CDR1 is ENHRY and CDR2 SYGVKD. V was trimmed by 11 bases and J by 8 bases, leaving 13 bases between them. In DNA form, the CDR3 reads TGTGCCGCAACGGCGGGCGATTCACCCCTCCACTTT. Protein sequence: CAATAGDSPLHF.

J is TRBJ2-3 and V is TRBV7-3; no clear D. This CDR3 contains 14 residues. V was trimmed by 3 bases and J by 2 bases, leaving 9 bases between them. The V gene's germline CDR1 is SGHTA and CDR2 FQGTGA. CDR3 loop: CASSFRPNTDTQYF. The DNA of the CDR3 is TGTGCCAGCAGCTTCAGACCGAACACAGATACGCAGTATTTT.

Worth noting for this clonotype: One base away lies a much larger clone, so this may be a sequencing read error. The V call is TRBV19, the J call TRBJ2-5; D ambiguous. Germline CDR1 reads LNHDA; CDR2 reads SQIVND (reference sequence). This CDR3 region has 13 residues. The CDR3 here is CASSSTVKETQHF. DNA of the CDR3: TGTGCCAGTAGTTCGACGGTCAAAGAGACCCAGCACTTC.

This clonotype was seen a handful of times. The gene calls are TRBV19 and TRBJ1-1, with a weak D call TRBD1 (5 bases). CDR3 size: 14 residues. Deletions cut 1 base from V and 5 bases from J, with 11 bases between. Looked up from germline, CDR1 is LNHDA and CDR2 is SQIVND (reference sequence). CDR3 coding DNA: TGTGCCAGTAGTATAGGCAGGGTAAGGACTGAAGCTTTCTTT. It yields the protein CASSIGRVRTEAFF. The entire variable domain, with the rest obtained from reference TRBV19 and TRBJ1-1, is as follows: DGGITQSPKYLFRKEGQNVTLSCEQNLNHDAMYWYRQDPGQGLRLIYYSQIVNDFQKGDIAEGYSVSREKKESFPLTVTSAQKNPTAFYLCASSIGRVRTEAFFGQGTRLTVV.

This clonotype has only a few counts. The rearrangement uses TRBV5-5 and TRBJ1-2; no firm D call. V was shortened by 4 bases and J by 7 bases, with 17 bases between the two germline ends. This CDR3 is built from 14 residues. Per the germline V gene, CDR1 is SGHKS and CDR2 is YYEKEE (reference sequence). The CDR3 region has the DNA TGTGCCAGCAGCCAAAGTTTGGGCACGCTTGGCTACACCTTC. Translating gives CASSQSLGTLGYTF.

The chain is built from TRBV5-4 and TRBJ1-5; D is possibly TRBD1 (5 bases). The CDR3 covers 15 residues. The ends were cut back, 4 bases at V and 7 bases at J, with 18 bases in the middle. CDR1 is SGHNT, CDR2 YYREEE, per germline (reference sequence). CDR3 sequence (DNA): TGTGCCAGCAGCCCGAGGGGCAGCTCGGGACAGCCCCAGCATTTT. Its translation is CASSPRGSSGQPQHF.

CDR3 loop: CASSAQSYNSPLHF. The CDR3, as DNA: TGTGCCAGCAGTGCGCAGAGTTATAATTCACCCCTCCACTTT. J is TRBJ1-6 and V is TRBV25-1; D gene unclear. The CDR3 has 14 amino acids. Germline V lookup: CDR1 MGHDK, CDR2 SYGVNS. V lost 4 bases, J lost 4 bases, and 8 bases lay in between.

With respect to this clonotype: A read error may explain this, as a much larger clone is one base away. V and J are TRBV20-1 and TRBJ2-2, with 7 bases that match TRBD1. This CDR3 has 15 amino acids. Germline V gene sequence: CDR1 DFQATT, CDR2 SNEGSKA (reference sequence). V lost 7 bases and J lost 3; bases outside the gene matches: 11. As DNA, the CDR3 is TGCAGTGTTTCAGACCGTACAGGGGACACCGGGGAGCTGTTTTTT. Translating it yields CSVSDRTGDTGELFF.

The J gene is TRBJ1-5, the V gene TRBV9; D perhaps matches TRBD1 (5 bases). CDR3 length equals 14 residues. CDR1 is SGDLS, CDR2 YYNGEE, per germline. The germline V and J ends were trimmed by 4 bases and 4 bases, with 12 bases remaining between them. CDR3 amino acids: CASSSYRSNQPQHF. The CDR3 DNA follows: TGTGCCAGCAGCTCTTACAGGAGTAATCAGCCCCAGCATTTT.

The table lists this clonotype with many counts. The rearrangement uses TRBV5-6 and TRBJ2-6; D gene ambiguous. The V gene's germline CDR1 is SGHDT and CDR2 YYEEEE. This CDR3 has 15 amino acids. Trimming left V 0 bases short and J 2 bases short, with 6 bases between. CDR3 residues: CASSLEGPGANVLTF. The CDR3 DNA reads TGTGCCAGCAGCTTGGAAGGACCTGGGGCCAACGTCCTGACTTTC. The full variable domain, completed using reference TRBV5-6 and TRBJ2-6, is DAGVTQSPTHLIKTRGQQVTLRCSPKSGHDTVSWYQQALGQGPQFIFQYYEEEERQRGNFPDRFSGHQFPNYSSELNVNALLLGDSALYLCASSLEGPGANVLTFGAGSRLTVL.

The chain recombines TRBV7-9 with TRBJ2-6; D remains ambiguous. Trimming left V 5 bases short and J 18 bases short, with 8 bases between. The CDR3 covers 9 residues. Germline V gene sequence: CDR1 SEHNR, CDR2 FQNEAQ (reference sequence). The CDR3 sequence: CASSNGWTF. In DNA, the CDR3 is TGTGCCAGCAGCAATGGATGGACTTTC.

The V gene is TRBV15, the J gene TRBJ1-2, with D possibly being TRBD1 (6 bases). Germline V gene data show CDR1 as LNHNV and CDR2 as YYDKDF (reference sequence). Trimming removed 3 bases from V and 6 bases from J, with 11 bases in between. The CDR3 covers 13 residues. The CDR3 coding sequence is TGTGCCACCAGCAGCCCCGACAGGAATGGCTACACCTTC. Protein product: CATSSPDRNGYTF.

The sample holds a few counts of this clonotype. The V call is TRBV6-1, the J call TRBJ1-6; weak D call: TRBD1 (6 bases). CDR3 length equals 14 residues. The germline CDR1 and CDR2 sequences are MNHNS and SASEGT. The V end was cut by 8 bases, the J end by 5 bases, with 13 bases between. This CDR3 is CASGSRTDNSPLHF. Here the CDR3 DNA reads TGTGCCAGCGGGAGTAGGACAGATAATTCACCCCTCCACTTT.

This chain links TRBV9 with TRBJ2-2; D might be TRBD1 (6 bases). In germline, CDR1 is SGDLS, CDR2 YYNGEE. V lost 4 bases to trimming and J lost 7 bases, with 14 bases between them. The CDR3 has 14 amino acids. CDR3 in amino acids: CASSQGGIHGELFF. CDR3 DNA sequence: TGTGCCAGCAGCCAAGGGGGAATTCACGGGGAGCTGTTTTTT.

V usage is TRBV20-1 and J usage is TRBJ1-5; tentatively, D is TRBD1 (6 bases). CDR3 length: 15 residues. Per germline, CDR1 DFQATT and CDR2 SNEGSKA (reference sequence). Trimming left V 0 bases short and J 4 bases short, with 13 bases between. This chain's CDR3 is CSARDLSQGNQPQHF. In DNA, the CDR3 is TGCAGTGCTAGAGACCTAAGCCAGGGGAATCAGCCCCAGCATTTT.

Many counts were recorded for this clonotype. The chain couples TRBV10-3 to TRBJ2-5, with D possibly TRBD1 on 6 matching bases. Deletions cut 0 bases from V and 4 bases from J, with 9 bases between. CDR3 length: 14 amino acids. From germline, CDR1 is ENHRY and CDR2 SYGVKD. The CDR3 DNA reads TGTGCCATCAGTGAGTCAGGCAGGGGAGAGACCCAGTACTTC. This codes for CAISESGRGETQYF.

The chain couples TRBV9 to TRBJ2-7, with D hard to call. Germline lookup yields CDR1 SGDLS and CDR2 YYNGEE. Between the trimmed V and J ends, which lost 4 bases and 2 bases, there was a span of 16 bases. This CDR3 has 15 amino acids. DNA of the CDR3: TGTGCCAGCAGCCAAGTCCCTTGGGATCCCTACGAGCAGTACTTC. It yields the protein CASSQVPWDPYEQYF.

In its sample, this clonotype was seen many times. The V and J genes are TRBV20-1 and TRBJ1-1; D remains ambiguous. V lost 3 bases and J lost 3, with 2 bases in between. Looked up from germline, CDR1 is DFQATT and CDR2 is SNEGSKA (reference sequence). This CDR3 contains 10 residues. CDR3 protein: CSASDTEAFF. The CDR3 DNA is TGCAGTGCTAGCGACACTGAAGCTTTCTTT.

The rearrangement uses TRBV4-3 and TRBJ1-5; the match to TRBD1 covers 8 bases. The ends lost 4 bases at V and 9 bases at J; junction bases unmatched: 11. This CDR3 contains 15 residues. Germline assignment: CDR1 LGHNA and CDR2 YSLEER. The CDR3: CASSPTGTGPRPQHF. Written as DNA, the CDR3 is TGCGCCAGCAGCCCAACCGGGACAGGCCCTCGGCCCCAGCATTTT.

Concerning this clonotype itself: Relative to the germline gene, one junction end is altered; a read error may explain this. The chain joins TRBV7-9 to TRBJ2-5, with D hard to call. Germline V gene sequence: CDR1 SEHNR, CDR2 FQNEAQ (reference sequence). This CDR3 contains 15 residues. This CDR3 reads CASSQNGRKQETQYF. The CDR3 DNA follows: TGCGCCAGCAGCCAGAACGGACGCAAACAAGAGACCCAGTACTTC.

This clonotype was picked up many times. V gene TRBV7-9 combines with J gene TRBJ2-5; TRBD1 or TRBD2 may be the D gene (5 bases each). The CDR3 contains 14 residues. The V end lost 0 bases, the J end lost 4 bases, and 9 bases lay between the germline ends. CDR1 and CDR2 (germline): SEHNR, FQNEAQ (reference sequence). The CDR3 spells CASSLALGTETQYF. The CDR3 DNA follows: TGTGCCAGCAGCTTAGCGTTGGGGACAGAGACCCAGTACTTC.

There are a few counts of this clonotype. V and J are TRBV28 and TRBJ1-2; D might be TRBD1 (5 bases). The germline V gene has CDR1 MDHEN and CDR2 SYDVKM. V was pared by 4 bases and J by 8 bases, with 11 bases between. This CDR3 is 12 amino acids long. CDR3 sequence reads: CASSYDRSGYTF. In nucleotides, the CDR3 is TGTGCCAGCAGTTACGACAGAAGCGGCTACACCTTC.

As concerns this clonotype: This may be a read error, as it is one base from a much larger clone. V is TRBV20-1 and J is TRBJ1-1; 7 positions agree with TRBD1. The CDR3 totals 12 residues. The germline gives CDR1 DFQATT, CDR2 SNEGSKA (reference sequence). Germline trimming cut 6 bases from V and 6 bases from J; bases unmatched to any gene: 7. CDR3 sequence: CSASGGLAEAFF. Written as DNA, the CDR3 is TGCAGTGCGTCAGGGGGTCTGGCTGAAGCTTTCTTT.